These 15 T cell receptor beta chains came from one sample sequenced in a study of blood T cells in healthy people across ages. The authors ran a second PCR of about 7 to 12 cycles using a sample-barcoded 5' primer and a J-beta primer mix. TCRdb reprocessed the 5' RACE reads via MiXCR and lists one record per CDR3 protein. Among hundreds of thousands of distinct CDR3 sequences, roughly 25% were seen once, and the ten largest hold roughly 9%. In addition, the sample was reused for a study of T cells of mothers and their children.

Sequenced material: blood. The origin of the receptors is a boy younger than 18 in good health.

This clonotype has just a few counts. CDR3 bases: TGTGCCAGCAGCCGCAATTCGGGGGGCAGGTACGAAGCTTTCTTT. The encoded protein is CASSRNSGGRYEAFF. J is TRBJ1-1 and V is TRBV4-2, with D tentatively TRBD1 (6 bases). Trimming cost V 4 bases and J 8 bases, with 20 bases left between them. The CDR3 is 15 amino acids. The germline CDR1 and CDR2 sequences are LGHNA and YNFKEQ.

The rearrangement links TRBV7-2 to TRBJ2-1, with D perhaps given as TRBD1 or TRBD2 (5 bases each). The CDR3 spans 16 residues. The germline CDR1 and CDR2 sequences are SGHTA and FQGNSA. The V end was cut by 3 bases, the J end by 0 bases, with 12 bases between. The CDR3 bases are TGTGCCAGCAGCTTTATCGCAGGGAGCTCCTACAATGAGCAGTTCTTC. Encoded protein: CASSFIAGSSYNEQFF.

The rearrangement uses TRBV7-2 and TRBJ1-1; no reliable D call. The CDR3 sequence is 12 residues long. Germline values: CDR1 SGHTA, CDR2 FQGNSA. Trimming took 5 bases from V and 6 from J, leaving 10 bases between them. CDR3: CASSPNSAEAFF. CDR3 bases: TGTGCCAGCAGCCCCAATAGCGCTGAAGCTTTCTTT.

The rearrangement links TRBV6-4 to TRBJ2-3; unclear D gene. Trimming pared 8 bases from V and 3 bases from J, leaving 18 bases between. CDR1 is MRHNA and CDR2 is SNTAGT in the germline V gene. The CDR3 covers 15 residues. This CDR3 is CASECPSRNTDTQYF. CDR3 sequence (DNA): TGTGCCAGCGAGTGCCCCAGCAGGAATACAGATACGCAGTATTTT.

This clonotype was seen only a few times. The J gene is TRBJ2-5, the V gene TRBV7-9; tentatively, D is TRBD2 (5 bases). This CDR3 region has 17 residues. Germline V gives CDR1 SEHNR, CDR2 FQNEAQ (reference sequence). Deletions cut 8 bases from V and 1 base from J, with 23 bases between. The CDR3: CASLSRSLLGAQETQYF. CDR3 sequence (DNA): TGTGCCAGCCTCAGCCGAAGCCTACTAGGCGCCCAAGAGACCCAGTACTTC.

This clonotype occurred a few times. The chain is built from TRBV20-1 and TRBJ2-7; D possibly uses TRBD1 or TRBD2 (5 bases each). Per germline, CDR1 DFQATT and CDR2 SNEGSKA (reference sequence). V dropped 3 bases and J dropped 5 bases, with 17 bases sitting between them. CDR3 length equals 14 residues. CDR3 loop: CSASLGQGEDEQYF. CDR3 DNA: TGCAGTGCTAGCTTGGGGCAGGGAGAAGACGAGCAGTACTTC.

This chain connects TRBV12-3 or TRBV12-4 to TRBJ1-1; TRBD1 matches at 7 bases. CDR3 size: 15 residues. The trim removed 5 bases at V and 3 bases at J, leaving 9 bases unmatched. CDR3 DNA: TGTGCCAGCAGTACGGGGACAGTAGGCCACACTGAAGCTTTCTTT. Encoded protein: CASSTGTVGHTEAFF.

This clonotype was seen more than once but under ten times. The chain joins TRBV9 to TRBJ2-7; no clear D gene. The CDR3 consists of 14 residues. With 8 bases removed from V and 5 bases from J, the gap between germline ends came to 20 bases. Germline values: CDR1 SGDLS, CDR2 YYNGEE. The CDR3 DNA sequence: TGTGCCAGTGCTGCTGACTCCATATCGGACGAGCAGTACTTC. It is translated as CASAADSISDEQYF.

The chain carries TRBV5-1 and TRBJ2-2; 9 positions agree with TRBD1. Germline trimming cut 4 bases from V and 5 bases from J; bases unmatched to any gene: 15. CDR3 length equals 18 residues. Germline V CDR1 and CDR2: SGHRS, YFSETQ. The CDR3 region has the DNA TGCGCCAGCAGCCGACGCGTCCGGGACAGGGAGGGAACCGGGGAGCTGTTTTTT. Its translation is CASSRRVRDREGTGELFF.

This sequence joins TRBV14 and TRBJ2-5; no reliable D call. CDR3 length: 15 amino acids. With 0 bases removed from V and 5 bases from J, the gap between germline ends came to 13 bases. Germline V lookup: CDR1 SGHDN, CDR2 FVKESK. The CDR3 loop is CASSQEAILAETQYF. The DNA of the CDR3 is TGTGCCAGCAGCCAAGAGGCCATCTTGGCGGAGACCCAGTACTTC.

The table lists this clonotype with many counts. The chain couples TRBV28 to TRBJ1-4, with D perhaps TRBD1 (5 bases). Trimming left V 2 bases short and J 8 bases short, with 9 bases between. CDR3 length equals 13 residues. Germline CDR1 MDHEN, CDR2 SYDVKM. CDR3 amino acids: CASSLMGGEKLFF. CDR3 DNA sequence: TGTGCCAGCAGTTTAATGGGGGGGGAAAAACTGTTTTTT. Drawing the rest from reference TRBV28 and TRBJ1-4, the complete variable domain is DVKVTQSSRYLVKRTGEKVFLECVQDMDHENMFWYRQDPGLGLRLIYFSYDVKMKEKGDIPEGYSVSREKKERFSLILESASTNQTSMYLCASSLMGGEKLFFGSGTQLSVL.

The chain joins TRBV5-1 to TRBJ2-2; D ambiguous. The V gene's germline CDR1 is SGHRS and CDR2 YFSETQ. V dropped 6 bases and J dropped 7 bases, with 13 bases sitting between them. The CDR3 contains 13 residues. Here the CDR3 reads CASIPNFGGELFF. The CDR3 region has the DNA TGCGCCAGCATACCCAACTTTGGCGGGGAGCTGTTTTTT.

This clonotype has a handful of counts. The CDR3 reads CASSVVSGFSEAFF. Written as DNA, the CDR3 is TGTGCCAGCAGCGTAGTATCAGGGTTTAGTGAAGCTTTCTTT. The V call is TRBV9, the J call TRBJ1-1; TRBD1 might be the D (5 bases). The CDR3 consists of 14 residues. CDR1 and CDR2 from the germline V gene are SGDLS and YYNGEE. The V and J ends lost 0 bases and 7 bases respectively, with 13 bases between them.

The V gene is TRBV7-6, the J gene TRBJ2-5; 9 bases fit TRBD1. V gave up 1 base and J gave up 4 bases; unmatched junction bases: 10. Germline assignment: CDR1 SGHVS and CDR2 FNYEAQ. The CDR3 loop spans 17 amino acids. CDR3 protein: CASSLGWRGQGRETQYF. CDR3 coding DNA: TGTGCCAGCAGCTTAGGGTGGCGGGGACAGGGTCGAGAGACCCAGTACTTC.

A few counts support this clonotype. The CDR3 coding sequence is TGTGCCAGCAGTGAGATAGCCAAAAACATTCAGTACTTC. As protein: CASSEIAKNIQYF. This chain uses TRBV6-1 with TRBJ2-4; no clear D. The CDR3 runs to 13 residues. CDR1 is MNHNS and CDR2 is SASEGT in the germline V gene. V was trimmed by 3 bases and J by 0 bases, leaving 3 bases between them.